A single sample gave rise to the 5 T cell receptor beta chains below, sequenced in a study of T-cell reconstitution after alpha-beta-depleted transplantation in children. The TCRbeta library was prepared with unique molecular identifiers. TCRdb re-called the PCR reads with MiXCR, one entry per CDR3 protein. The sample contains fewer than 1 million distinct CDR3 sequences, roughly 16% of which appear only once. The specimen comprised PBMCs, mostly from graft donor cells, sampled 360 days after TCRalphabeta/CD19-depleted stem cell transplant. These receptors all come from a male patient younger than 18 who had a stem cell transplant for acute lymphoblastic leukemia, so the T cells may come from the graft donor.

Concerning this clonotype itself: Since a much larger clone is just one base distant, this may be a read error. The rearrangement links TRBV7-9 to TRBJ1-5, with D hard to call. The germline V gene encodes CDR1 SEHNR and CDR2 FQNEAQ (reference sequence). This CDR3 spans 15 amino acids. The CDR3 protein is CASSLGSVGNQPHHF. The DNA of the CDR3 is TGTGCCAGCAGCTTAGGGTCCGTGGGCAATCAGCCCCATCATTTT.

This clonotype was seen many times. This chain joins TRBV12-3 or TRBV12-4 and TRBJ2-7; no definite D call. V gave up 8 bases and J gave up 3 bases, with 11 bases separating them. The CDR3 has 12 residues. CDR3: CASSPSRYEQYF. The CDR3 DNA reads as TGTGCCAGCTCACCGTCGCGCTACGAGCAGTACTTC.

The genes are TRBV20-1 and TRBJ2-5, with D perhaps matching TRBD1 (5 bases). The CDR3 consists of 13 residues. Per the germline V gene, CDR1 is DFQATT and CDR2 is SNEGSKA (reference sequence). V was pared by 0 bases and J by 5 bases, with 10 bases between. CDR3 coding DNA: TGCAGTGCTAGAGAGGGGCGCTCGGAGACCCAGTACTTC. It codes for CSAREGRSETQYF.

This clonotype appeared a few times. The chain joins TRBV20-1 to TRBJ2-3; possibly TRBD1 for D (5 bases). V was trimmed by 6 bases and J by 1 base, leaving 11 bases between them. Germline CDR1 is DFQATT and CDR2 is SNEGSKA (reference sequence). This CDR3 is 13 amino acids long. In DNA, the CDR3 is TGCAGTGCCCCGAAAGGGGGCACAGATACGCAGTATTTT. Its translation is CSAPKGGTDTQYF.

This clonotype was found many times. CDR3: CASSLGGRLEQFF. The CDR3 DNA is TGTGCCAGCAGCTTAGGCGGGAGACTAGAGCAGTTCTTC. The chain uses TRBV11-2 and TRBJ2-1, with 7 bases lining up with TRBD2. Per the germline V gene, CDR1 is SGHAT and CDR2 is FQNNGV. This CDR3 spans 13 amino acids. V shed 1 base and J 10 bases; nucleotides not matched to a gene: 4.